This T cell receptor beta chain comes out of a study of T-cell reconstitution after alpha-beta-depleted transplantation in children. Germline V gene sequence: CDR1 MNHEY, CDR2 SMNVEV (reference sequence). V lost 9 bases to trimming and J lost 0 bases, with 6 bases between them. The CDR3 runs 11 residues. This clonotype appeared a few times. The TCRbeta library was prepared with unique molecular identifiers. TCRdb re-analysed the PCR reads in MiXCR, keeping a single row per CDR3 protein. The table lists some 340,000 distinct CDR3 sequences, about a tenth of them singletons. The V call is TRBV27, the J call TRBJ2-7; D is undetermined. The TCR originated in a human donor who donated a stem cell graft to a child with acute lymphoblastic leukemia. Sequencing used PBMCs from the stem cell graft donor, obtained from the stem cell graft. DNA for the CDR3: TGTGCCAGTAGGAGCTCCTACGAGCAGTACTTC. Translation: CASRSSYEQYF.